Listed below are T cell receptor beta chains from one sample, sequenced in a study of T cell responses to AZD1222 COVID-19 vaccine. Profiled with immunoSEQ multiplex PCR; TCRdb holds only in-frame clones, not every one. The table shows 150,000 or so clones, with 90% occurring only once. The source material was peripheral blood, sampled on day 0 of AZD1222 vaccination. These receptor sequences come from an adult in good health. CDR3s leave out the opening cysteine and the closing phenylalanine or tryptophan. The size field is filled for only some rows; it gives once, few, many or a size class.

clone size | V gene | CDR3 protein
few | TRBV9 | ASSVGGGIAYEQY
. | TRBV6-1 | ASSESGRDRRRDGYT
. | TRBV9 | ASSEVWGKTDTQY
. | TRBV18 | ASSPRGLNTEAF
. | TRBV11-1 | ASSWEGRLMNTEAF
once | TRBV4-1 | ASSLGQFSYEQY
. | TRBV7-2 | ASSRRAGGMNTEAF
. | TRBV19 | ASSTGLASLYEQY
. | TRBV3-1/TRBV3-2 | ASSRGTQGTEAF
. | TRBV28 | ASSLVSSLGYT
. | TRBV11-3 | ASSQGVNTEAF
. | TRBV29-1 | SVVDSSYEQY
. | TRBV5-4 | ASSPGQGAVYGYT
. | TRBV2 | ASSRETQY
. | TRBV7-2 | ASSLAGGGETQY
. | TRBV7-3 | ASSLERDFSSNEQF
. | TRBV28 | AIVPSTSRGAKLF
. | TRBV7-6 | ASSLEAESAYEQY
. | TRBV11-2 | ASSLIIYEQY
. | TRBV3-1/TRBV3-2 | ASSRSAVGYNEQF
. | TRBV2 | ASLMSSYEQY
. | TRBV7-8 | ASSLEIGGNQPQH
. | TRBV5-6 | ASTPTTGNTGELF
. | TRBV11-2 | ASSRLAGRGGELF
. | TRBV5-8 | ASSLVSEISPLH
. | TRBV28 | ASSGGTGFAAF